These T cell receptor beta chains were read from a single sample in a study of cytomegalovirus exposure and HLA in healthy donors. Sequenced by immunoSEQ multiplex PCR; TCRdb stores in-frame clones only, minus some. This sample yields 110,000 or so clones, of which approximately 80% are seen a single time; roughly 2.4% belongs to the top ten. Material for sequencing was PBMCs. Receptors originate from a woman aged 40-49 years in good health and CMV-seronegative. Each CDR3 is given with its conserved first and last residue. Each record gives: clone size, D gene, V gene, J gene, CDR3 DNA, CDR3 protein. A D gene is named only where the DNA matches it firmly. Clone size is shown for a subset of rows, as once, few, many or a class of expanded clone.

NA	NA	TRBV14	TRBJ1-2	TGTGCCAGCAGCCAAACAGGAAGCACCACTTTAGGCTATGGCTACACCTTC	CASSQTGSTTLGYGYTF
NA	TRBD2	TRBV18	TRBJ2-7	TGTGCCAGCTCACCACGGGAGGGGCAGGGCCTCTACGAGCAGTACTTC	CASSPREGQGLYEQYF
NA	TRBD2	TRBV7-8	TRBJ2-3	TGTGCCAGCAGCTCCCGCCGACTAGCGAGGGTAGATACGCAGTATTTT	CASSSRRLARVDTQYF
NA	NA	TRBV9	TRBJ1-3	TGTGCCAGCAGCGTAGACGAAGTGTCAGGGACTGGAAACACCATATATTTT	CASSVDEVSGTGNTIYF
NA	TRBD1	TRBV5-1	TRBJ1-1	TGCGCCAGCTCACCAGGGGGCGGCACTGAAGCTTTCTTT	CASSPGGGTEAFF
NA	TRBD1	TRBV4-2	TRBJ1-2	TGTGCCAGCAGCCAAGATAGGGGGACAGGGGCCCTCTATGGCTACACCTTC	CASSQDRGTGALYGYTF
NA	NA	TRBV27	TRBJ1-2	TGTGCCAGCAGTTCTAACAGGGACGGCGGCTACACCTTC	CASSSNRDGGYTF
NA	TRBD1	TRBV2	TRBJ2-5	TGTGCCAGGAGCCGGGACAGGGGGCGAGAGACCCAGTACTTC	CARSRDRGRETQYF
NA	TRBD1	TRBV25-1	TRBJ1-2	TGTGCCAGCAGTGGATACGGACAGGGTGGAGGTGACTATGGCTACACCTTC	CASSGYGQGGGDYGYTF
NA	NA	TRBV28	TRBJ1-1	TGTGCCAGCAGTTCGGGAAGCAGGAACACTGAAGCTTTCTTT	CASSSGSRNTEAFF
NA	NA	TRBV7-2	TRBJ2-3	TGTGCCAGCAGCTCACCTCGTCCCGGTGATACGCAGTATTTT	CASSSPRPGDTQYF
once	NA	TRBV5-6	TRBJ2-5	TGTGCCAGCAGAAGTGGGCGCCAAGAGACCCAGTACTTC	CASRSGRQETQYF
NA	NA	TRBV19	TRBJ2-7	TGTGCCAGTAGTATCCGACTCGAGTACGAGCAGTACTTC	CASSIRLEYEQYF
NA	TRBD2	TRBV6-1	TRBJ2-5	TGTGCCAGCAGTGAAGATGCGGGGGGGCGTCGAGAGGCCCAGTACTTC	CASSEDAGGRREAQYF
NA	NA	TRBV30	TRBJ1-2	TGTGCCTGGAGTGTAGGGGGTTATGGTAATGGCTACACCTTC	CAWSVGGYGNGYTF
NA	NA	TRBV4-1	TRBJ1-5	TGCGCCAGCAGCTTCACTTTTATTGATCAGCCCCAGCATTTT	CASSFTFIDQPQHF
once	TRBD1	TRBV11-2	TRBJ1-1	TGTGCCAGCAGCTACGACAGGGCTATCACTGAAGCTTTCTTT	CASSYDRAITEAFF
NA	TRBD1	TRBV27	TRBJ2-7	TGTGCCAGCAGTTCGACAGGGATCGAGCAGTACTTC	CASSSTGIEQYF
once	TRBD2	TRBV5-4	TRBJ2-7	TGTGCCAGCAGCTTGGGAAGCGGGGGGGATTTCTACGAGCAGTACTTC	CASSLGSGGDFYEQYF
NA	TRBD2	TRBV19	TRBJ2-1	TGTGCCAGTAGTATTTTAACTGGACTAGCGGGAGGGGGCGAGCAGTTCTTC	CASSILTGLAGGGEQFF
NA	NA	TRBV15	TRBJ1-1	TGTGCCACCAGCAGAGATCCGGACAGTACTGAAGCTTTCTTT	CATSRDPDSTEAFF
NA	NA	TRBV5-8	TRBJ1-1	TGTGCCAGCAGCTTGGGGGCTTATAAGGGTCAGCGGGGTTCCAAAGAAGCTTTCTTT	CASSLGAYKGQRGSKEAFF
NA	NA	TRBV30	TRBJ2-2	TGTGCCTGGAGTCCACAGTACACCGGGGAGCTGTTTTTT	CAWSPQYTGELFF
NA	TRBD2	TRBV27	TRBJ2-7	TGTGCCAGCAGTTTATCACTAGCGGGAGTATTCTCCTACGAGCAGTACTTC	CASSLSLAGVFSYEQYF
NA	NA	TRBV9	TRBJ1-1	TGTGCCAGCAGCCCCCTACGGGGGATTTCTACTGAAGCTTTCTTT	CASSPLRGISTEAFF
few	TRBD2	TRBV9	TRBJ2-2	TGTGCCAGCAGCGTATTATCGCCCGGGAGGGCCTTGGCCGGGGAGCTGTTTTTT	CASSVLSPGRALAGELFF
NA	TRBD1	TRBV7-9	TRBJ2-3	TGTGCCAGTAAAAAGACAGGGGGAGAAGATACGCAGTATTTT	CASKKTGGEDTQYF
few	NA	TRBV6-1	TRBJ1-3	TGTGCCAGCAGCGCCGACAGCTCTGGAAACACCATATATTTT	CASSADSSGNTIYF
NA	TRBD1	TRBV7-3	TRBJ1-1	TGTGCCAGCAGCTTAAACGACAGGGGGCGGGCTGAAGCTTTCTTT	CASSLNDRGRAEAFF
once	NA	TRBV7-3	TRBJ2-7	TGTGCCAGCAGCCCGGCCGGGGGCTACGAGCAGTACTTC	CASSPAGGYEQYF
NA	TRBD1	TRBV5-8	TRBJ2-2	TGTGCCAGCAGCCTATACAGGGGTACCGGGGAGCTGTTTTTT	CASSLYRGTGELFF
NA	TRBD1	TRBV5-1	TRBJ2-2	TGCGCCAGCAGCCCAGGGACAGTCACCGGGGAGCTGTTTTTT	CASSPGTVTGELFF
NA	NA	TRBV5-1	TRBJ1-1	TGCGCCAGCAGCTATGCAGGGTCGTCTGAAGCTTTCTTT	CASSYAGSSEAFF
NA	TRBD2	TRBV9	TRBJ2-2	TGTGCCAGCAGCGCCCGGACTAGTTCCGGGGAGCTGTTTTTT	CASSARTSSGELFF
NA	TRBD2	TRBV7-9	TRBJ2-7	TGTGCCAGCAGCTTACGGACTAGCGGACTATCCTACGAGCAGTACTTC	CASSLRTSGLSYEQYF
NA	NA	TRBV6-1	TRBJ1-5	TGTGCCAGCCGTGGCAGTTATAGCAATCAGCCCCAGCATTTT	CASRGSYSNQPQHF
NA	NA	TRBV10-1	TRBJ2-1	TGCGCCAGCAGTGGAGGAGGACCTAAGGTTCATGAGCAGTTCTTC	CASSGGGPKVHEQFF
NA	TRBD1	TRBV10-2	TRBJ1-1	TGCGCCAGCAAAGGACAGGGGGAATCCACTGAAGCTTTCTTT	CASKGQGESTEAFF
NA	NA	TRBV6-6	TRBJ2-5	TGTGCCAGCAGTTGCTCCGCGAGGAACCAAGAGACCCAGTACTTC	CASSCSARNQETQYF
NA	NA	TRBV5-1	TRBJ2-1	TGCGCCAGCAGCTTGTTAAATGAGCAGTTCTTC	CASSLLNEQFF
once	NA	TRBV27	TRBJ2-2	TGTGCCAGCAGTTTACGGCAGGTCCTAAACACCGGGGAGCTGTTTTTT	CASSLRQVLNTGELFF
NA	NA	TRBV10-3	TRBJ1-2	TGTGCCATCAGTGAATCAGCTAACTATGGCTACACCTTC	CAISESANYGYTF
NA	NA	TRBV5-4	TRBJ2-3	TGTGCCAGCAGCCCCGGTGTGCGGGACACAGATACGCAGTATTTT	CASSPGVRDTDTQYF
few	TRBD1	TRBV5-1	TRBJ1-1	TGCGCCAGCAGCTTGGCCGGGGGACAGAAGAACACTGAAGCTTTCTTT	CASSLAGGQKNTEAFF
NA	TRBD2	TRBV7-3	TRBJ2-1	TGTGCCAGCAGCCCGGGACTAGCGGGAGGGCTAGGCGATGAGCAGTTCTTC	CASSPGLAGGLGDEQFF
NA	NA	TRBV11-2	TRBJ1-1	TGTGCCAGCAGCCTCAAGGAGGGAGGTTCAGCTTTCTTT	CASSLKEGGSAFF
NA	NA	TRBV6-6	TRBJ2-7	TGTGCCAGCATAGGACAGATCTCCTACGAGCAGTACTTC	CASIGQISYEQYF
NA	TRBD1	TRBV5-1	TRBJ1-1	TGCGCCAGCAGCTTGGGGACAGGACAACCGGACACTGAAGCTTTCTTT	CASSLGTGQPDTEAFF
NA	NA	TRBV30	TRBJ1-1	TGTGCCTGGAGTTCCCCGACGGGGAGTATATCTGAAGCTTTCTTT	CAWSSPTGSISEAFF
NA	NA	TRBV2	TRBJ2-2	TGTGCCACCTTAAGCACGGTGACCGGGGAGCTGTTTTTT	CATLSTVTGELFF
NA	NA	TRBV7-9	TRBJ1-2	TGTGCCAGCAGCACGTCCGGGAAATTTGGCTACACCTTC	CASSTSGKFGYTF
NA	NA	TRBV15	TRBJ1-5	TGTGCCACCAGCAGAGACGGACAGCTAAGCAATCAGCCCCAGCATTTT	CATSRDGQLSNQPQHF